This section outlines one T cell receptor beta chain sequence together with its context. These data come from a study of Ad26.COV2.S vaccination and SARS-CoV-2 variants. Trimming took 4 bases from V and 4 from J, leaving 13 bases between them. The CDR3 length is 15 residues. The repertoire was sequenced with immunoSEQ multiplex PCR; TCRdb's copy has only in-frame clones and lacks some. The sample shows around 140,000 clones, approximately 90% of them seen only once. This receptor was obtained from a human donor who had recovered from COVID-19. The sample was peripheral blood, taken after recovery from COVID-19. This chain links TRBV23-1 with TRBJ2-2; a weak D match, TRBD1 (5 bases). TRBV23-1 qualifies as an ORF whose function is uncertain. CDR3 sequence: CASSPSGRATGELFF. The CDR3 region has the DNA TGCGCCAGCAGTCCCTCTGGCAGGGCCACCGGGGAGCTGTTTTTT.